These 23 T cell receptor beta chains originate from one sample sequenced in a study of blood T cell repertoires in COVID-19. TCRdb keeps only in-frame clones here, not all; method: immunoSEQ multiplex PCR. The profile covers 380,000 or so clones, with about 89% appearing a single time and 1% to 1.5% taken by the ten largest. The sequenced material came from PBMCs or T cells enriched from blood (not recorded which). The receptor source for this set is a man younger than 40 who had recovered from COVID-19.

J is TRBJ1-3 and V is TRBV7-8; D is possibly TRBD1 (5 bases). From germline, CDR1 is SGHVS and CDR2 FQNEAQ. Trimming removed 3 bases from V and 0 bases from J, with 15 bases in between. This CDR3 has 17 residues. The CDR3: CASSFASDTLSGNTIYF. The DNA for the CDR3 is TGTGCCAGCAGCTTCGCTTCGGACACGCTCTCTGGAAACACCATATATTTT.

CDR3 amino acids: CAISDPTGNTIYF. In DNA form, the CDR3 reads TGTGCCATCAGTGACCCGACAGGAAACACCATATATTTT. The chain links TRBV10-3 to TRBJ1-3; D call uncertain. V gave up 3 bases and J gave up 4 bases, with 7 bases separating them. This CDR3 has 13 amino acids. Germline V gene sequence: CDR1 ENHRY, CDR2 SYGVKD.

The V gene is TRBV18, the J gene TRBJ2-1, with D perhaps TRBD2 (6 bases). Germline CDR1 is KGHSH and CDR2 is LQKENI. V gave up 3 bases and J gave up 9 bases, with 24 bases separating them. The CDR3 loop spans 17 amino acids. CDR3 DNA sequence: TGTGCCAGCTCACCCCTATTGCCGGCCCCGCGGGGTGGTGAGCAGTTCTTC. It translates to CASSPLLPAPRGGEQFF. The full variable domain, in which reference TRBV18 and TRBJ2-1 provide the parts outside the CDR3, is NAGVMQNPRHLVRRRGQEARLRCSPMKGHSHVYWYRQLPEEGLKFMVYLQKENIIDESGMPKERFSAEFPKEGPSILRIQQVVRGDSAAYFCASSPLLPAPRGGEQFFGPGTRLTVL.

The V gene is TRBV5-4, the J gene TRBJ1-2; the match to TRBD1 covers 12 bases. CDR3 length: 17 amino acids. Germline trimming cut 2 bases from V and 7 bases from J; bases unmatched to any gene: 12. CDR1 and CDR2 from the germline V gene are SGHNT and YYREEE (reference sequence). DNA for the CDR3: TGTGCCAGCAGCTTTTCTGGGACAGGGGGCGCGAAGGGTGGCTACACCTTC. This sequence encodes CASSFSGTGGAKGGYTF.

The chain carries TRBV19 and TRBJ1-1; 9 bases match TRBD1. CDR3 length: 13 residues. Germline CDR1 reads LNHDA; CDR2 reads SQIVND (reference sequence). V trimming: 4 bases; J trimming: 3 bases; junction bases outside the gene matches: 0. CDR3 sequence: CASSRTGDTEAFF. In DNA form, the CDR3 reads TGTGCCAGTAGTAGGACAGGGGACACTGAAGCTTTCTTT.

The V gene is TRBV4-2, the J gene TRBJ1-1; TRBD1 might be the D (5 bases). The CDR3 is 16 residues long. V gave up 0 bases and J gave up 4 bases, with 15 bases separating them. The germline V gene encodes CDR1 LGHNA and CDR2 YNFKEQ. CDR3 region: CASSQDGLGPTTEAFF. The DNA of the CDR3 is TGTGCCAGCAGCCAAGACGGTTTGGGGCCTACCACTGAAGCTTTCTTT.

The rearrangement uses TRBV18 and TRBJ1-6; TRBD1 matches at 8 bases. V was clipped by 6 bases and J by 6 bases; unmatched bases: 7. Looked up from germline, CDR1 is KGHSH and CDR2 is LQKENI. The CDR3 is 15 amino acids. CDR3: CASSPGQGGNSPLHF. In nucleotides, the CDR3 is TGTGCCAGCTCTCCCGGACAGGGAGGTAATTCACCCCTCCACTTT.

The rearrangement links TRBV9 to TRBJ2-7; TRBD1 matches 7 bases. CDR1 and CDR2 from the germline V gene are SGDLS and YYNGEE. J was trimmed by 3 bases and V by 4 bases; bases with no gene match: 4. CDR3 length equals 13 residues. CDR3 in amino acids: CASSTGTDYEQYF. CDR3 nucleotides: TGTGCCAGCAGCACGGGGACAGACTACGAGCAGTACTTC.

The CDR3 here is CASSPLREGNTIYF. CDR3 bases: TGTGCCAGCAGCCCCCTACGGGAGGGAAACACCATATATTTT. V usage is TRBV6-5 and J usage is TRBJ1-3; D gene unclear. The CDR3 runs to 14 residues. Germline CDR1 MNHEY, CDR2 SVGAGI. The V gene lost 6 bases and the J gene lost 4 bases, with 13 bases spanning the gap.

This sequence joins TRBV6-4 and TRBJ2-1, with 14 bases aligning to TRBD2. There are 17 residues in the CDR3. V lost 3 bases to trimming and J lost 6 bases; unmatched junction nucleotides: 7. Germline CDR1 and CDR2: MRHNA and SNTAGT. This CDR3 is CASSETRLAGGLNEQFF. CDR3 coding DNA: TGTGCCAGCAGTGAGACCCGACTAGCGGGGGGGCTCAATGAGCAGTTCTTC.

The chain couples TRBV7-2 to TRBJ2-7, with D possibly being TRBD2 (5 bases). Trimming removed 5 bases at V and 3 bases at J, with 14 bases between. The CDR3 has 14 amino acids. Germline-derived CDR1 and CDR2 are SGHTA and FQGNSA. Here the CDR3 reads CASSKRSRGYEQYF. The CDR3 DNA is TGTGCCAGCAGCAAAAGATCCCGGGGCTACGAGCAGTACTTC.

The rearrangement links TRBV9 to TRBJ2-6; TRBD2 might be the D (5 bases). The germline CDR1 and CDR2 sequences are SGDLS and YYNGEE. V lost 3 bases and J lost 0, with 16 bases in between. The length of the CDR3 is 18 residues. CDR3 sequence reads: CASSAPPGKYSGANVLTF. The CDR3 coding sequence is TGTGCCAGCAGCGCCCCCCCGGGGAAATACTCTGGGGCCAACGTCCTGACTTTC.

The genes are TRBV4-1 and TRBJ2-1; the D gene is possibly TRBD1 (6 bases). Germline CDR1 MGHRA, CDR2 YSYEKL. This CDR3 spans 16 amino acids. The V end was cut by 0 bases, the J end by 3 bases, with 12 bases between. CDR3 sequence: CASSQEAGAIYNEQFF. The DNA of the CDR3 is TGCGCCAGCAGCCAAGAGGCAGGGGCGATCTACAATGAGCAGTTCTTC.

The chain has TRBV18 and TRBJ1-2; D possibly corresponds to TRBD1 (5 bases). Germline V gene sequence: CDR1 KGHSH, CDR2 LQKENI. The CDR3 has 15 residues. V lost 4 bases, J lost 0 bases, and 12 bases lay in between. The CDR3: CASSLGVQANYGYTF. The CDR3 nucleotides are TGTGCCAGCTCACTAGGGGTCCAGGCTAACTATGGCTACACCTTC.

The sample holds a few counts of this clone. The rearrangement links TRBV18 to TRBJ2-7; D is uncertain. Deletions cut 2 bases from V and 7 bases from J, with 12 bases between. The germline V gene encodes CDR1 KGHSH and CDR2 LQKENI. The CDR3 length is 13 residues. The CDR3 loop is CASSPGPSVEQYF. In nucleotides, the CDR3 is TGTGCCAGCTCACCAGGTCCGTCGGTTGAGCAGTACTTC.

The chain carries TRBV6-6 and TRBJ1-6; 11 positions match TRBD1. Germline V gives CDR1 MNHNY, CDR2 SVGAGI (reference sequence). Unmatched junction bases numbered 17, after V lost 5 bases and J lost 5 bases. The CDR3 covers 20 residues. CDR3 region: CASSPDRGRGRVQNNSPLHF. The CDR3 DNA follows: TGTGCCAGCAGTCCGGACAGGGGGCGCGGACGGGTCCAAAATAATTCACCCCTCCACTTT.

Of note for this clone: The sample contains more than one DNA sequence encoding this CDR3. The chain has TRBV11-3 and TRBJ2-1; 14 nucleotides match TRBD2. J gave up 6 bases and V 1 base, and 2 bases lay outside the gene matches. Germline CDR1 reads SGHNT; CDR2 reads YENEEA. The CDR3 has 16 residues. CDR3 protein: CASSLGTSGGPNEQFF. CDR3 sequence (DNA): TGTGCCAGCAGCTTAGGGACTAGCGGGGGGCCCAATGAGCAGTTCTTC.

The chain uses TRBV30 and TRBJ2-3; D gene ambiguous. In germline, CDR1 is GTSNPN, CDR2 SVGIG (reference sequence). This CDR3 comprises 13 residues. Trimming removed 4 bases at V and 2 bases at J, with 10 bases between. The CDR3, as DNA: TGTGCCTGGACACTCGTGGTCACAGATACGCAGTATTTT. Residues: CAWTLVVTDTQYF. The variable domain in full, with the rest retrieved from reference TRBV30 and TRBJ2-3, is SQTIHQWPATLVQPVGSPLSLECTVEGTSNPNLYWYRQAAGRGLQLLFYSVGIGQISSEVPQNLSASRPQDRQFILSSKKLLLSDSGFYLCAWTLVVTDTQYFGPGTRLTVL.

CDR3 region: CASSPASGSTDTQYF. The CDR3 DNA is TGTGCCAGCAGCCCCGCCTCCGGTAGCACAGATACGCAGTATTTT. The chain combines TRBV3-1 (or the pseudogene TRBV3-2) with TRBJ2-3; D is unclear. This CDR3 comprises 15 residues. V gave up 4 bases and J gave up 0 bases, with 11 bases separating them. Germline V lookup: CDR1 LGHDT, CDR2 YNNKEL (reference sequence).

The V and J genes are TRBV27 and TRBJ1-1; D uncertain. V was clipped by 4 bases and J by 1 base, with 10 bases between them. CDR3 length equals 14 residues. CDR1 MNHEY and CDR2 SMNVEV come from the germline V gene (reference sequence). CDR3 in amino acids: CASSSPEGNTEAFF. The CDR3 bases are TGTGCCAGCAGTTCCCCGGAGGGGAACACTGAAGCTTTCTTT.

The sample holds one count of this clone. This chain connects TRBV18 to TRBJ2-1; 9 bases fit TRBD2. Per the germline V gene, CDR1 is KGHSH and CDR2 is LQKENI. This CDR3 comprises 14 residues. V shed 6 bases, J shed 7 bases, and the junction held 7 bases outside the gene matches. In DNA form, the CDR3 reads TGTGCCAGCTCCCCGGGCGGGGGGGCAAATGAGCAGTTCTTC. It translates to CASSPGGGANEQFF.

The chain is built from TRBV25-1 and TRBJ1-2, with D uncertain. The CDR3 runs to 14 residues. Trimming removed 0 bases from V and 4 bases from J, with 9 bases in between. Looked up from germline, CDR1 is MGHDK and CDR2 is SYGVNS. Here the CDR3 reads CASSEYSVSYGYTF. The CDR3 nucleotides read TGTGCCAGCAGTGAATATTCAGTTTCCTATGGCTACACCTTC.

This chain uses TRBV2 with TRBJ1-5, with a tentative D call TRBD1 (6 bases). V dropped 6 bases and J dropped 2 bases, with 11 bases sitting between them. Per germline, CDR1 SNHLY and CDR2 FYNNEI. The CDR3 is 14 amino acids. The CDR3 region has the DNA TGTGCCAGCAGCAGGGGTCCTGGCAATCAGCCCCAGCATTTT. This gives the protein CASSRGPGNQPQHF.